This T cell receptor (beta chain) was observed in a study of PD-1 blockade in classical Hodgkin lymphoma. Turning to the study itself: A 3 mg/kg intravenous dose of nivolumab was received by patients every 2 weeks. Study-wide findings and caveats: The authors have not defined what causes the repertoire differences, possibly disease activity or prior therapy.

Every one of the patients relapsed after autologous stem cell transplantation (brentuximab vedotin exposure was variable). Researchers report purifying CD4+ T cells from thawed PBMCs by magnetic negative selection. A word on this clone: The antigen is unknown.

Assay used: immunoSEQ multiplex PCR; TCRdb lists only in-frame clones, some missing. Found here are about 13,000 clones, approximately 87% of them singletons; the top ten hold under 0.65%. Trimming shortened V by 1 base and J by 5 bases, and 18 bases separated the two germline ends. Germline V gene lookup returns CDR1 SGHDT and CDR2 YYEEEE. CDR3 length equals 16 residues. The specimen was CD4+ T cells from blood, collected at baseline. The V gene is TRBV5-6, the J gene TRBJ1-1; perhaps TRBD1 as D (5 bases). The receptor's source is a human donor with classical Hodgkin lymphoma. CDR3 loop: CASSLSGLKGATEAFF. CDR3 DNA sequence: TGTGCCAGCAGCTTGTCAGGGTTAAAGGGTGCGACTGAAGCTTTCTTT.